This T cell receptor beta chain appears in the sequencing data of a study of blood T cell repertoires in COVID-19. Deletions cut 4 bases from V and 5 bases from J, with 9 bases between. This CDR3 region has 12 residues. The assay was immunoSEQ multiplex PCR, and TCRdb's table has in-frame clones only and misses some. The table records some 99,000 clones, approximately 90% of them present only once. Specimen: peripheral blood. The sequence derives from a human donor with COVID-19, enrolled during active disease. The donor label of this sample is uncertain. The chain links TRBV12-3 or TRBV12-4 to TRBJ2-7, with D unclear. CDR3 nucleotide sequence: TGTGCCAGCAGTTCTGATCGAGACGAGCAGTACTTC. It is translated as CASSSDRDEQYF.